This T cell receptor (beta chain) was documented in a study of T cell changes during pregnancy in multiple sclerosis. The germline gives CDR1 LNHNV, CDR2 YYDKDF (reference sequence). V lost 0 bases and J lost 2, with 10 bases in between. CDR3 size: 15 residues. Profiled with immunoSEQ multiplex PCR; TCRdb holds only in-frame clones, not every one. Here the sample spans around 92,000 clones, 90% to 95% being singletons. The sequence derives from a female donor with multiple sclerosis, enrolled in a pregnancy study. The chain is built from TRBV15 and TRBJ2-5, with D tentatively TRBD2 (5 bases). Material: peripheral blood, obtained in the first trimester of pregnancy. The CDR3 sequence: CATSRDKGAQETQYF. CDR3 in DNA: TGTGCCACCAGCAGAGATAAGGGAGCACAAGAGACCCAGTACTTC.